What follows are 9 T cell receptor beta chains derived from one specimen sequenced in a study of cytomegalovirus exposure and HLA in healthy donors. Primers: 60 Vbeta forward and 13 Jbeta reverse. Here immunoSEQ multiplex PCR was the method, and the copy in TCRdb shows in-frame clones only, minus some. The data show 68,000 or so clones, with about 81% seen just once and around 6.3% held by the top ten. What was sequenced was PBMCs. These receptor sequences come from a human donor in good health.

J is TRBJ2-2 and V is TRBV7-2, with 10 bases that match TRBD2. With V trimmed by 1 base and J by 6 bases, 8 bases remained unmatched. Per germline, CDR1 SGHTA and CDR2 FQGNSA. The CDR3 runs 17 residues. CDR3 loop: CASSLVQRGGKSGELFF. Here the CDR3 DNA reads TGTGCCAGCAGCTTAGTTCAGCGGGGGGGCAAGTCCGGGGAGCTGTTTTTT.

The genes are TRBV5-6 and TRBJ2-5; 13 bases match TRBD2. The CDR3 contains 17 residues. V was clipped by 4 bases and J by 1 base; unmatched bases: 7. Germline V gives CDR1 SGHDT, CDR2 YYEEEE. The CDR3 is CASSAWRLAGGQETQYF. CDR3 coding DNA: TGTGCCAGCAGCGCGTGGAGACTAGCGGGGGGCCAAGAGACCCAGTACTTC.

The chain links TRBV10-3 to TRBJ2-3, with a possible D match to TRBD1 (5 bases). V was pared by 0 bases and J by 0 bases, with 10 bases between. CDR3 length: 16 residues. Per germline, CDR1 ENHRY and CDR2 SYGVKD. The CDR3 protein is CAISESQGTSTDTQYF. The DNA for the CDR3 is TGTGCCATCAGTGAGTCGCAGGGAACTAGCACAGATACGCAGTATTTT.

Points on this clone: Germline and junction disagree at one end, which may indicate a read error. The J gene is TRBJ1-5, the V gene TRBV7-9, with D possibly being TRBD1 (5 bases). The CDR3 sequence is 14 residues long. Germline CDR1 reads SEHNR; CDR2 reads FQNEAQ (reference sequence). Here the CDR3 DNA reads TGTTCCAGCAGCTTTATAGGGGGCAATCAGCCCCAGCATTTT. Encoded protein: CSSSFIGGNQPQHF.

V gene TRBV5-1 combines with J gene TRBJ2-3; 7 bases align to TRBD1. The germline CDR1 and CDR2 sequences are SGHRS and YFSETQ. V lost 1 base and J lost 6; bases outside the gene matches: 5. The CDR3 is made up of 14 amino acids. The CDR3, as DNA: TGCGCCAGCAGCTTGCAGGGGGATGACGATACGCAGTATTTT. It yields the protein CASSLQGDDDTQYF. The variable domain in full, with the rest retrieved from reference TRBV5-1 and TRBJ2-3, is KAGVTQTPRYLIKTRGQQVTLSCSPISGHRSVSWYQQTPGQGLQFLFEYFSETQRNKGNFPGRFSGRQFSNSRSEMNVSTLELGDSALYLCASSLQGDDDTQYFGPGTRLTVL.

The chain combines TRBV7-9 with TRBJ2-7, with a tentative D call TRBD1 (6 bases). CDR3 length: 14 amino acids. V lost 5 bases and J 2 bases, leaving 13 bases between the germline ends. Germline loops: CDR1 SEHNR, CDR2 FQNEAQ (reference sequence). CDR3 coding DNA: TGTGCCAGCAGCACAGGGTTAAAGGCCTACGAGCAGTACTTC. This sequence encodes CASSTGLKAYEQYF.

The chain links TRBV5-6 to TRBJ2-7; 7 bases are a match to TRBD2. Germline V gives CDR1 SGHDT, CDR2 YYEEEE. The CDR3 has 14 amino acids. The junction had 1 base not matched to a gene; V was cut back by 0 bases and J by 1 base. CDR3 sequence (DNA): TGTGCCAGCAGCTTGGGGGGGGGTTCCTACGAGCAGTACTTC. As protein: CASSLGGGSYEQYF.

The chain combines TRBV5-1 with TRBJ2-7; possibly TRBD2 for D (5 bases). Germline loops: CDR1 SGHRS, CDR2 YFSETQ. Trimming stripped 4 bases from V and 1 base from J, with 21 bases between. The CDR3 length is 17 residues. The CDR3 protein is CASSLGNLPLGSYEQYF. DNA of the CDR3: TGCGCCAGCAGCCTCGGGAACTTACCTCTGGGATCCTACGAGCAGTACTTC.

This clone occurred a few times. DNA for the CDR3: TGTGCCATCAGTGATTCTAGCCAGCCGAATGAAAAACTGTTTTTT. Protein sequence: CAISDSSQPNEKLFF. The chain has TRBV10-3 and TRBJ1-4; D gene unclear. Germline loops: CDR1 ENHRY, CDR2 SYGVKD. This CDR3 spans 15 amino acids. V was clipped by 3 bases and J by 5 bases, with 13 bases between them.